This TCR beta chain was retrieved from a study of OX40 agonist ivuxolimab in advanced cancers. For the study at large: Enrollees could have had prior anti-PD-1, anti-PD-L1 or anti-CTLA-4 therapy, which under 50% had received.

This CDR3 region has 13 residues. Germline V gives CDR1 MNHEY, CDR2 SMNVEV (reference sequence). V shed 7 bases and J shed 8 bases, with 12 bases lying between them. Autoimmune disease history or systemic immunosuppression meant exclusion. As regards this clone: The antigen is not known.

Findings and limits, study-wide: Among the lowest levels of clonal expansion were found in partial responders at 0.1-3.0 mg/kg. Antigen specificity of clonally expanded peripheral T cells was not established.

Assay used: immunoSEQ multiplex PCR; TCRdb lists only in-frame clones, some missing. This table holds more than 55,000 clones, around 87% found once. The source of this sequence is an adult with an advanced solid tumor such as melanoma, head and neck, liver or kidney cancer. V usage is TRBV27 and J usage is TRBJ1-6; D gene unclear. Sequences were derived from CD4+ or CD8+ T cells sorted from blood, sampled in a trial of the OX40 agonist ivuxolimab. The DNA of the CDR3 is TGTGCCAGCAAGCGGGGTAGGGATTCACCCCTCCACTTT. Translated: CASKRGRDSPLHF.